These T cell receptor beta chains were read from a single sample in a study of T cell responses to AZD1222 COVID-19 vaccine. TCRdb's copy holds only in-frame clones and misses some; the assay was immunoSEQ multiplex PCR. The data hold more than 120,000 clones, with around 90% observed a single time. Sequences were derived from peripheral blood, sampled 28 days after the second AZD1222 dose. These receptors all stem from an adult who received the AZD1222 COVID-19 vaccine. Both conserved end residues are part of each CDR3. Each record gives: D gene, V gene, clone size, J gene, CDR3 DNA, CDR3 protein. D genes are given only for firm matches. Clone sizes are given selectively: once, few, many, or a class where the clone is expanded.

NA	TRBV7-2	NA	TRBJ1-4	TGTGCCAGCGGGCGGGGCCACAATGAAAAACTGTTTTTT	CASGRGHNEKLFF
TRBD1	TRBV6-5	NA	TRBJ2-1	TGTGCCAGCAGTTCCGGGACAGGGGCCTACAATGAGCAGTTCTTC	CASSSGTGAYNEQFF
TRBD1	TRBV2	NA	TRBJ1-5	TGTGCCAGCAGTAAATCCGGGACAGGGGAGCAGCCCCAGCATTTT	CASSKSGTGEQPQHF
NA	TRBV19	NA	TRBJ2-7	TGTGCCAGTAGTAGGGACACAGGGAGCTACGAGCAGTACTTC	CASSRDTGSYEQYF
TRBD1	TRBV30	NA	TRBJ1-6	TGTGCCTGGAGTACCTCAGGGGGGAGACTAGACTATAATTCACCCCTCCACTTT	CAWSTSGGRLDYNSPLHF
TRBD2	TRBV11-1	once	TRBJ2-7	TGTGCCAGCAGCTTGGGCGGGAGCTCCTACGAGCAGTACTTC	CASSLGGSSYEQYF
NA	TRBV27	NA	TRBJ2-3	TGTGCCAGCAGGCCGGACACAGATACGCAGTATTTT	CASRPDTDTQYF
NA	TRBV9	NA	TRBJ1-1	TGTGCCAGCACCGACGTACCGGAACTAGGACAGTCACGGCCCATGAACACTGAAGCTTTCTTT	CASTDVPELGQSRPMNTEAFF
NA	TRBV19	NA	TRBJ1-1	TGTGCCAGTAGTCGGGGGCTCACTGAAGCTTTCTTT	CASSRGLTEAFF
NA	TRBV6-1	NA	TRBJ1-1	TGTGCCAGCAGTGAAACGATAGGGATGTCCTCTGAAGCTTTCTTT	CASSETIGMSSEAFF
NA	TRBV6-1	NA	TRBJ1-1	TGTGCCAGCAGTCAAGCTTTCTTT	CASSQAFF
TRBD1	TRBV6-6	once	TRBJ1-4	TGTGCCAGCAGTAGGACAGGGGAGAATGAAAAACTGTTTTTT	CASSRTGENEKLFF
TRBD1	TRBV20-1	once	TRBJ1-3	TGCAGTGCTAGTTCGGGACAGGGGGGAAACACCATATATTTT	CSASSGQGGNTIYF
TRBD2	TRBV28	NA	TRBJ2-1	TGTGCCAGCGGGACTAGCGGCGACAATGAGCAGTTCTTC	CASGTSGDNEQFF
NA	TRBV6-2/TRBV6-3	NA	TRBJ1-6	TGTGCCAGCAGTTACTCGGGCAGGAGCCCGGCCCTCCACTTT	CASSYSGRSPALHF
TRBD1	TRBV10-1	NA	TRBJ2-7	TGCGCCAGCAGTTCCCCGGGACAGGGGTTAAGCGAGCAGTACTTC	CASSSPGQGLSEQYF
NA	TRBV6-6	NA	TRBJ1-1	TGTGCCAGCAGTTACTCTGCTGAAGCTTTCTTT	CASSYSAEAFF
NA	TRBV6-5	NA	TRBJ1-5	TGTGCCAGCAGGGACCGCTATAGCAATCAGCCCCAGCATTTT	CASRDRYSNQPQHF
NA	TRBV6-2/TRBV6-3	NA	TRBJ2-5	TGTGCCAGCAGCCCGAGGCTAGCCCCGTACCAAGAGACCCAGTACTTC	CASSPRLAPYQETQYF
TRBD1	TRBV2	NA	TRBJ1-4	TGTGCCAGCATTGATGTGGGACAGCTTCTGTTTTTT	CASIDVGQLLFF
NA	TRBV5-6	once	TRBJ2-1	TGTGCCAGCAGCTTAATGGCGCCCTACAATGAGCAGTTCTTC	CASSLMAPYNEQFF
TRBD2	TRBV7-8	NA	TRBJ2-2	TGTGCCAGCAGCCCTAGCCGACTAGCGGTTACCGGGGAGCTGTTTTTT	CASSPSRLAVTGELFF
NA	TRBV30	few	TRBJ1-2	TGTGCCTGGAGTGGGGGGGCTGGCTACACCTTC	CAWSGGAGYTF
TRBD1	TRBV30	NA	TRBJ1-2	TGTGCCTGGAGTCATCCCGGGACAGGGAACTATGGCTACACCTTC	CAWSHPGTGNYGYTF
TRBD1	TRBV24-1	NA	TRBJ2-1	TGTGCCACCAGTGATCCCGGGACAGGCTACAATGAGCAGTTCTTC	CATSDPGTGYNEQFF
NA	TRBV28	NA	TRBJ2-7	TGTGCCAGCACCGTGGAGGGGCTACCCTACGAGCAGTACTTC	CASTVEGLPYEQYF
NA	TRBV19	NA	TRBJ1-1	TGTGCCAGTAGTTCTGGTGTCGTGTTAATCAACACTGAAGCTTTCTTT	CASSSGVVLINTEAFF
NA	TRBV14	NA	TRBJ2-3	TGTGCCAGCAGCCCCGGTAGCGGTACCCCCACAGATACGCAGTATTTT	CASSPGSGTPTDTQYF
NA	TRBV27	NA	TRBJ1-1	TGTGCCAGCAGTTTTAGAGGGGTTCACACTGAAGCTTTCTTT	CASSFRGVHTEAFF
NA	TRBV19	NA	TRBJ2-7	TGTGCCAGTAGTATCGGGGCTGGGACGGACTACGAGCAGTACTTC	CASSIGAGTDYEQYF
TRBD1	TRBV3-1/TRBV3-2	NA	TRBJ1-3	TGTGCCAGCAGCCAAACAGGGGGCTACTCTGGAAACACCATATATTTT	CASSQTGGYSGNTIYF
NA	TRBV27	NA	TRBJ2-3	TGTGCCAGCACGGGGGTGGATACGCAGTATTTT	CASTGVDTQYF
TRBD1	TRBV15	NA	TRBJ1-1	TGTGCCACCAGCAGCAGGGGGGACACTGAAGCTTTCTTT	CATSSRGDTEAFF
NA	TRBV4-1	NA	TRBJ2-2	TGCGCCAGCAGCCAAGATGGGGGGGCAGCACGGCTGTTTTTT	CASSQDGGAARLFF
NA	TRBV4-1	NA	TRBJ2-1	TGCGCCAGCAGCCCGGGGGCCCTAACGAATGAGCAGTTCTTC	CASSPGALTNEQFF
NA	TRBV16	NA	TRBJ1-2	TGTGCCAGCACAGCAACGACAGTTCCTAACTATGGCTACACCTTC	CASTATTVPNYGYTF
NA	TRBV9	few	TRBJ2-3	TGTGCCAGCAGCGCTCTCCTAGGGCGGGATGGTACAGATACGCAGTATTTT	CASSALLGRDGTDTQYF
TRBD2	TRBV30	NA	TRBJ2-1	TGTGCCTGGGAAACTAGCGGGAGGGTAAATGAGCAGTTCTTC	CAWETSGRVNEQFF
NA	TRBV4-3	NA	TRBJ2-1	TGCGCCAGCAGCCAAGATCGAGTCACGGGATGGGATGAGCAGTTCTTC	CASSQDRVTGWDEQFF
NA	TRBV11-3	NA	TRBJ2-3	TGTGCCAGCAGCCCGGACAGTCCAAGAGGAGATACGCAGTATTTT	CASSPDSPRGDTQYF
TRBD2	TRBV2	NA	TRBJ2-3	TGTGCCAGCAGTGCATGGCGGGAGGGCACAGATACGCAGTATTTT	CASSAWREGTDTQYF
NA	TRBV28	NA	TRBJ2-7	TGTGCCAGCAGTTCCTGGGCAGGACGTTACGAGCAGTACTTC	CASSSWAGRYEQYF
TRBD1	TRBV19	few	TRBJ1-1	TGTGCCAGTAGTAACAGGGGGCGCAGCACTGAAGCTTTCTTT	CASSNRGRSTEAFF
NA	TRBV11-2	NA	TRBJ1-5	TGTGCCAGCAGCCCTACCTTGTTAAGTCAGCCCCAGCATTTT	CASSPTLLSQPQHF
NA	TRBV12-5	NA	TRBJ2-6	TGTGCTAGTGGTTTGACGCCGGGACATACCTCTGGGGCCAACGTCCTGACTTTC	CASGLTPGHTSGANVLTF
NA	TRBV6-1	NA	TRBJ1-6	TGTGCCAGCAGTGAATTTGGCGGAGATCAATATAATTCACCCCTCCACTTT	CASSEFGGDQYNSPLHF
NA	TRBV19	NA	TRBJ2-2	TGTGCCAGTACGTACAGTTCGAACACCGGGGAGCTGTTTTTT	CASTYSSNTGELFF
NA	TRBV11-2	NA	TRBJ2-7	TGTGCCAGCAGCCCCCTGGTCTACGAGCAGTACTTC	CASSPLVYEQYF
NA	TRBV5-5	NA	TRBJ1-2	TGTGCCAGCAGCTTGGACCCGTCGGGCTATGGCTACACCTTC	CASSLDPSGYGYTF
NA	TRBV18	NA	TRBJ2-3	TGTGCCAGCTCACCGGCCGGCAGGACTAGCACAGATACGCAGTATTTT	CASSPAGRTSTDTQYF
NA	TRBV11-2	NA	TRBJ2-1	TGTGCCAGCAGACCGACATTTTTGAGAGACAATGAGCAGTTCTTC	CASRPTFLRDNEQFF
NA	TRBV28	NA	TRBJ1-4	TGTGCCAGCAGCCCACCAACCGAAAAACTGTTTTTT	CASSPPTEKLFF
TRBD1	TRBV5-1	NA	TRBJ1-6	TGCGCCAGCAGCTTCCCGGGACAGAGGAATTCACCCCTCCACTTT	CASSFPGQRNSPLHF
TRBD2	TRBV2	NA	TRBJ2-3	TGTGCCAGCAGCACCCCGGGACTAGCGGGCCTCACAGATACGCAGTATTTT	CASSTPGLAGLTDTQYF
NA	TRBV11-2	NA	TRBJ2-1	TGTGCCAGCAGCTTTAGACGGTCGGATGAGCAGTTCTTC	CASSFRRSDEQFF